These 10 T cell receptor beta chains originate from one sample sequenced in a study of radiation and T cells in renal cell carcinoma. Generated by immunoSEQ multiplex PCR, the TCRdb table keeps only in-frame clones and is missing some. The table has some 80,000 clones, 65% to 90% seen once. Specified time point: blood 2 weeks post-SBRT. Stated treatment: 15 Gy SBRT to primary tumor, nephrectomy 4 weeks later. This sample comprised blood, obtained from a patient whose treatment included radiotherapy and nephrectomy. These receptors came from a woman between 50 and 59 years old with renal cell carcinoma.

This clone has only a few counts. The V gene is TRBV7-2, the J gene TRBJ2-5; 7 nucleotides line up with TRBD1. The CDR3 covers 14 residues. The trim removed 1 base at V and 7 bases at J, leaving 6 bases unmatched. CDR1 is SGHTA, CDR2 FQGNSA, per germline. CDR3 nucleotides: TGTGCCAGCAGCTTAGATGTGACAGGGAGGACCCAGTACTTC. Translated: CASSLDVTGRTQYF. Based on the CDR3 plus reference TRBV7-2 and TRBJ2-5, the full variable domain is GAGVSQSPSNKVTEKGKDVELRCDPISGHTALYWYRQSLGQGLEFLIYFQGNSAPDKSGLPSDRFSAERTGGSVSTLTIQRTQQEDSAVYLCASSLDVTGRTQYFGPGTRLLVL.

J is TRBJ1-5 and V is TRBV28; D is uncertain. The CDR3 extends over 16 amino acids. Germline V gene lookup returns CDR1 MDHEN and CDR2 SYDVKM. V lost 5 bases, J lost 0 bases, and 14 bases lay in between. The CDR3 DNA follows: TGTGCCAGCAGTGTTAGGCAGGCGATTAGCAATCAGCCCCAGCATTTT. This sequence encodes CASSVRQAISNQPQHF.

V and J are TRBV2 and TRBJ2-7; a possible D gene is TRBD1 (6 bases). CDR1 is SNHLY and CDR2 is FYNNEI in the germline V gene. This CDR3 contains 14 residues. The V end lost 7 bases, the J end lost 5 bases, and 18 bases lay between the germline ends. CDR3 sequence reads: CASIQGSLRNEQYF. The CDR3 coding sequence is TGTGCCAGCATTCAGGGGTCCCTTCGGAACGAGCAGTACTTC.

CDR3 residues: CASSMSGVGTEAFF. Written as DNA, the CDR3 is TGTGCCAGTAGTATGTCCGGGGTTGGCACTGAAGCTTTCTTT. The rearrangement joins TRBV19 to TRBJ1-1; no reliable D call. The CDR3 extends over 14 amino acids. Trimming stripped 3 bases from V and 4 bases from J, with 12 bases between. Looked up from germline, CDR1 is LNHDA and CDR2 is SQIVND (reference sequence).

The rearrangement links TRBV19 to TRBJ1-4; no reliable D call. The germline CDR1 and CDR2 sequences are LNHDA and SQIVND (reference sequence). Trimming took 3 bases from V and 3 from J, leaving 11 bases between them. This CDR3 is 15 amino acids long. CDR3 nucleotide sequence: TGTGCCAGTAGTATCATGGCTCATTCTAATGAAAAACTGTTTTTT. Protein product: CASSIMAHSNEKLFF.

This clone was detected a few times. This rearrangement joins TRBV19 to TRBJ1-4; no clear D gene. The germline gives CDR1 LNHDA, CDR2 SQIVND (reference sequence). The CDR3 runs 11 residues. The V and J ends lost 3 bases and 8 bases respectively, with 4 bases between them. CDR3 sequence reads: CASSIEEKLFF. The CDR3 region has the DNA TGTGCCAGTAGTATTGAGGAAAAACTGTTTTTT.

The chain links TRBV5-1 to TRBJ2-7, with D perhaps matching TRBD1 or TRBD2 (5 bases each). Germline CDR1 reads SGHRS; CDR2 reads YFSETQ. The CDR3 extends over 14 amino acids. With 0 bases removed from V and 3 bases from J, the gap between germline ends came to 10 bases. The CDR3 DNA reads as TGCGCCAGCAGCTTGGATGAGGGGCTCTACGAGCAGTACTTC. Residues: CASSLDEGLYEQYF. Full variable domain (outside the CDR3, taken from reference TRBV5-1 and TRBJ2-7): KAGVTQTPRYLIKTRGQQVTLSCSPISGHRSVSWYQQTPGQGLQFLFEYFSETQRNKGNFPGRFSGRQFSNSRSEMNVSTLELGDSALYLCASSLDEGLYEQYFGPGTRLTVT.

The rearrangement joins TRBV5-1 to TRBJ2-7; TRBD1 agrees at 8 bases. CDR1 is SGHRS and CDR2 is YFSETQ in the germline V gene. J gave up 3 bases and V 0 bases, and 2 bases lay outside the gene matches. CDR3 length equals 14 residues. The CDR3 nucleotides read TGCGCCAGCAGCTTGGAACAGGGGGGCTACGAGCAGTACTTC. It is translated as CASSLEQGGYEQYF.

CDR3 in DNA: TGTGCCAGCCAGGGTAATTGGGGCACCGGGGAGCTGTTTTTT. This codes for CASQGNWGTGELFF. The chain employs TRBV19 and TRBJ2-2, with D maybe TRBD1 (5 bases). Germline V gene sequence: CDR1 LNHDA, CDR2 SQIVND (reference sequence). The CDR3 contains 14 residues. V was shortened by 9 bases and J by 4 bases, with 15 bases between the two germline ends. Based on the CDR3 plus reference TRBV19 and TRBJ2-2, the full variable domain is DGGITQSPKYLFRKEGQNVTLSCEQNLNHDAMYWYRQDPGQGLRLIYYSQIVNDFQKGDIAEGYSVSREKKESFPLTVTSAQKNPTAFYLCASQGNWGTGELFFGEGSRLTVL.

The chain combines TRBV27 with TRBJ2-7, with D possibly called TRBD1 or TRBD2 (5 bases each). V gave up 3 bases and J gave up 2 bases, with 17 bases separating them. Per the germline V gene, CDR1 is MNHEY and CDR2 is SMNVEV (reference sequence). The CDR3 loop spans 16 amino acids. The CDR3 DNA reads TGTGCCAGCAGTTTTCTCCGGGACGGAGGTACCTACGAGCAGTACTTC. It yields the protein CASSFLRDGGTYEQYF.